The entry that follows covers one T cell receptor (beta chain) sequence. As yet, its antigen is unknown. An end of the junction differs from the germline gene, which may be a read error. The data were taken from a study of tumor and adjacent non-tumor tissue in lung cancer. This sample's RNA came from whole unsorted tissue. Chemotherapy-naive patients with new lung cancer underwent thoracic surgery in China, August–November 2014. The CDR3 runs 12 residues. CDR1 SGHAT and CDR2 FQNNGV come from the germline V gene. The library came from three nested PCR rounds adapted from ARM-PCR protocols. TCRdb independently ran MiXCR on the multiplex PCR reads; one entry per CDR3 protein. The sample has 120,000 or so distinct CDR3 sequences, around three fifths seen once. Study results and caveats: Tumor repertoires had a smaller top 100 clone share than normal lung. Higher tumor TCR diversity was associated with shorter survival. Significantly higher TCR diversity was found in tumor than normal lung.

The specimen sequenced was lung tumor tissue. This TCR came from a young man with non-small cell lung cancer. This chain uses TRBV11-2 with TRBJ2-7; D is possibly TRBD1 (6 bases). The CDR3 region has the DNA TGTGCCAGCATCACACTTTCCAGGGGTGGGCACTTC. Its translation is CASITLSRGGHF.